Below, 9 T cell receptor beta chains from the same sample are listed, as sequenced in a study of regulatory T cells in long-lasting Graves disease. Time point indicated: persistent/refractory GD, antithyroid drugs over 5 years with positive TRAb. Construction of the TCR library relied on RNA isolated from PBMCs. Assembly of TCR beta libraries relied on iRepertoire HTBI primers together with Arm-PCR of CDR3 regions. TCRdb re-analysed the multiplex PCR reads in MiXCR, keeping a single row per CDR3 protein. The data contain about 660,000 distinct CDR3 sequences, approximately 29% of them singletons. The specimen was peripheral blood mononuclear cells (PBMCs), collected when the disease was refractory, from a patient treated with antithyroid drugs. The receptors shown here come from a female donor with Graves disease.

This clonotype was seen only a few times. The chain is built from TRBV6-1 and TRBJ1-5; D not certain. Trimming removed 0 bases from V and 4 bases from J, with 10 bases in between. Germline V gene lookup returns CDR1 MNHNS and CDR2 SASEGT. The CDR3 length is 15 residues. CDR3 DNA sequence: TGTGCCAGCAGTGAAGCGCTAACATGGAATCAGCCCCAGCATTTT. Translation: CASSEALTWNQPQHF.

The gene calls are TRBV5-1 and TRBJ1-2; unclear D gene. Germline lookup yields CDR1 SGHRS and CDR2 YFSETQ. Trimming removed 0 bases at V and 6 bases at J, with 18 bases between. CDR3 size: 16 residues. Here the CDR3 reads CASSLGPAEASHGYTF. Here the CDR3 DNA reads TGCGCCAGCAGCTTGGGGCCAGCAGAAGCATCTCATGGCTACACCTTC. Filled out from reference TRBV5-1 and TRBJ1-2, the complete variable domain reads KAGVTQTPRYLIKTRGQQVTLSCSPISGHRSVSWYQQTPGQGLQFLFEYFSETQRNKGNFPGRFSGRQFSNSRSEMNVSTLELGDSALYLCASSLGPAEASHGYTFGSGTRLTVV.

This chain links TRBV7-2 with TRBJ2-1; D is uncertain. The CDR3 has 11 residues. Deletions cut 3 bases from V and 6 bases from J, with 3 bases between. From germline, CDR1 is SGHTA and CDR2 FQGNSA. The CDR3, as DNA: TGTGCCAGCAGCTTTACCAATGAGCAGTTCTTC. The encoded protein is CASSFTNEQFF.

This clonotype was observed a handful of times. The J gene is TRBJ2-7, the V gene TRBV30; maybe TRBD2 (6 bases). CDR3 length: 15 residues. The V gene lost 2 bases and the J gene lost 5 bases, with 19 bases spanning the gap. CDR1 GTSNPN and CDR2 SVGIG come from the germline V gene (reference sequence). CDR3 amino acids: CAWSRGGAGDHEQYF. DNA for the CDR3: TGTGCCTGGAGTCGCGGCGGGGCAGGCGATCACGAGCAGTACTTC.

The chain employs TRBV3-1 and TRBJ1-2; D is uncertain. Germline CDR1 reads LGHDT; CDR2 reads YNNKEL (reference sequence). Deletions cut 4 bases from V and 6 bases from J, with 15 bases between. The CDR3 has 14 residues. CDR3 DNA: TGTGCCAGCAGCCTCTTAGGGTCCCCTCATGGCTACACCTTC. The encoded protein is CASSLLGSPHGYTF.

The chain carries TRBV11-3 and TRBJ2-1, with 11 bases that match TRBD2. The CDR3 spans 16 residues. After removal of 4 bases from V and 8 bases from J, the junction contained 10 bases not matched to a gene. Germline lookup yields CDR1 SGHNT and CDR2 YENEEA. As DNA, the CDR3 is TGTGCCAGCAGCTCCCGTGGGCTAGCGGGAGGCGATGAGCAGTTCTTC. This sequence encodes CASSSRGLAGGDEQFF.

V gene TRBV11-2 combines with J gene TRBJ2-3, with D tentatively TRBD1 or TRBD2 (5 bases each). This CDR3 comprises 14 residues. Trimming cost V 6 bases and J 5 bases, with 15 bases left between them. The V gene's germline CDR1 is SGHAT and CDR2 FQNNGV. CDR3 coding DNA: TGTGCCAGCAGTGGGGACCTCCGGGGAGATACGCAGTATTTT. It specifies CASSGDLRGDTQYF.

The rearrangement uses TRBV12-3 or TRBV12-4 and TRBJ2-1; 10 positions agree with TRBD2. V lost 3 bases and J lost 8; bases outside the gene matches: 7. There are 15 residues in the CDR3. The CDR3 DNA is TGTGCCAGCAGTTTCCTAGCGGGAGTAGAGGATGAGCAGTTCTTC. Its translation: CASSFLAGVEDEQFF.

In DNA, the CDR3 is TGCAGTGCTAATAGACAGCAAGAGACCCAGTACTTC. Its protein is CSANRQQETQYF. The chain joins TRBV20-1 to TRBJ2-5; D might be TRBD1 (5 bases). V shed 4 bases and J shed 2 bases, with 8 bases lying between them. Germline CDR1 reads DFQATT; CDR2 reads SNEGSKA (reference sequence). CDR3 length equals 12 residues.